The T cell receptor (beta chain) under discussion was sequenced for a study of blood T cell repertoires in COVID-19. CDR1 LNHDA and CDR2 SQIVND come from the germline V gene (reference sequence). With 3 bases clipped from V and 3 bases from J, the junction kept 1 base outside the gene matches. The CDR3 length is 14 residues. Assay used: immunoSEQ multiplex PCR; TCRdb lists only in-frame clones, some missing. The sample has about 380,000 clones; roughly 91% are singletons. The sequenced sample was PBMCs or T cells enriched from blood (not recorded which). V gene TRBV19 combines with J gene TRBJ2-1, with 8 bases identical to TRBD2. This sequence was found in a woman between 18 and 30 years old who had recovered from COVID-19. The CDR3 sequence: CASSIRGGYNEQFF. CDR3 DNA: TGTGCCAGTAGTATTCGGGGGGGCTACAATGAGCAGTTCTTC. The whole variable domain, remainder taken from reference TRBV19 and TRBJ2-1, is DGGITQSPKYLFRKEGQNVTLSCEQNLNHDAMYWYRQDPGQGLRLIYYSQIVNDFQKGDIAEGYSVSREKKESFPLTVTSAQKNPTAFYLCASSIRGGYNEQFFGPGTRLTVL.